The TCR beta chain described here comes from a study of cytomegalovirus exposure and HLA in healthy donors. CDR3 length: 16 residues. Germline V gene data show CDR1 as SGHTA and CDR2 as FQGNSA. V lost 4 bases, J lost 2 bases, and 10 bases stayed unmatched. Repertoires were generated with immunoSEQ multiplex PCR, while TCRdb's copy carries only in-frame clones and drops some. The sample lists some 86,000 clones, more than 85% occurring once. Sequencing used PBMCs. The clonotype was recovered from a woman aged 25-40 years in good health and CMV-seronegative. V and J are TRBV7-2 and TRBJ2-7, with 8 nucleotides matching TRBD2. In DNA, the CDR3 is TGTGCCAGCAGCTCCGTAGGGCGGGGGGCCCCCTACGAGCAGTACTTC. Translated: CASSSVGRGAPYEQYF.